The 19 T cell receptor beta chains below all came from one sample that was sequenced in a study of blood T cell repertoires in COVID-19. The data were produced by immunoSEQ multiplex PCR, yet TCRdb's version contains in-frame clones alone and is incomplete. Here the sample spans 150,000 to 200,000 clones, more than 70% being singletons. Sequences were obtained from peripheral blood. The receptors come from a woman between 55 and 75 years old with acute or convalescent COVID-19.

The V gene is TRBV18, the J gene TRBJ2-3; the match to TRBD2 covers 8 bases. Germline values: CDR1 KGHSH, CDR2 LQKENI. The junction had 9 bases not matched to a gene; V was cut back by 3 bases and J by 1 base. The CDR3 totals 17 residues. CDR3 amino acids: CASSPPSGREGTDTQYF. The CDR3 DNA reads TGTGCCAGCTCACCGCCGTCTGGGCGGGAGGGCACAGATACGCAGTATTTT.

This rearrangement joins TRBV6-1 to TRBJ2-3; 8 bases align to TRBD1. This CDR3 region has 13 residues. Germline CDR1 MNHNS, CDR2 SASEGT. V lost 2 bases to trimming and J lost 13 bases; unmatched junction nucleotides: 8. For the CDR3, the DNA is TGTGCCAGCAGTGAATCGACAGGGGTAGTCGAGTATTTT. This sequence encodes CASSESTGVVEYF.

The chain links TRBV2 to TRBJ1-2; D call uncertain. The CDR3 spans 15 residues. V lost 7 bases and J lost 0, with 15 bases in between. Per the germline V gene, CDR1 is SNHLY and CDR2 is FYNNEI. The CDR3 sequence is CASKTETASNYGYTF. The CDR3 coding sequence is TGTGCCAGCAAAACGGAGACGGCCTCTAACTATGGCTACACCTTC.

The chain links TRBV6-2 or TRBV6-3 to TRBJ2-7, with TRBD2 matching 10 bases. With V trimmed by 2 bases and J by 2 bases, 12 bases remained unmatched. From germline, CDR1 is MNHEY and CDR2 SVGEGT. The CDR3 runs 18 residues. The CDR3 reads CASSYEAGGLNRPYEQYF. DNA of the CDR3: TGTGCCAGCAGTTACGAAGCGGGGGGGCTAAACCGACCCTACGAGCAGTACTTC.

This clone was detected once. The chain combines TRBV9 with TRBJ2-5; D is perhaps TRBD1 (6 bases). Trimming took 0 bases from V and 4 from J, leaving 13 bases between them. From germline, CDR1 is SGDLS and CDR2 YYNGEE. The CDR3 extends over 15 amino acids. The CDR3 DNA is TGTGCCAGCAGCGTAGGTCAGGGGAGAGGAGAGACCCAGTACTTC. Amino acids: CASSVGQGRGETQYF.

The CDR3 bases are TGTGCCAGTAGTAAGGATTGGGTAGGCCGGGGAACAGATACGCAGTATTTT. Its translation is CASSKDWVGRGTDTQYF. The V and J genes are TRBV19 and TRBJ2-3, with a possible D match to TRBD2 (5 bases). Germline CDR1 and CDR2: LNHDA and SQIVND (reference sequence). CDR3 length: 17 amino acids. Trimming removed 4 bases from V and 3 bases from J, with 20 bases in between.

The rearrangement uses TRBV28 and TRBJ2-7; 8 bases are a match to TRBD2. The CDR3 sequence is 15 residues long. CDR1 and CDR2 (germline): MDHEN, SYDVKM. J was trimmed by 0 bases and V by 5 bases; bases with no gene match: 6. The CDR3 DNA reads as TGTGCCAGCAGTCTTACTAGCGGACTCTCCTACGAGCAGTACTTC. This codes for CASSLTSGLSYEQYF.

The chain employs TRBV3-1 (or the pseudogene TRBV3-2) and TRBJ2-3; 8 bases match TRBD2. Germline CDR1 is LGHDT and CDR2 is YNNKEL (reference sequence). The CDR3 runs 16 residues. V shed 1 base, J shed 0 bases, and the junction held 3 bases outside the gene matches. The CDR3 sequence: CASSQGGGRSTDTQYF. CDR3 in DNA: TGTGCCAGCAGCCAAGGAGGCGGGAGGAGCACAGATACGCAGTATTTT.

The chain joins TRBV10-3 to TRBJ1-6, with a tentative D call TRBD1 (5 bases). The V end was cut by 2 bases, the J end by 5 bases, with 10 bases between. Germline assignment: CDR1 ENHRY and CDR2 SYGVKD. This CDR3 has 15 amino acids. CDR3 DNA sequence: TGTGCCATCAGTGAGGCACAGGATGATAATTCACCCCTCCACTTT. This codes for CAISEAQDDNSPLHF.

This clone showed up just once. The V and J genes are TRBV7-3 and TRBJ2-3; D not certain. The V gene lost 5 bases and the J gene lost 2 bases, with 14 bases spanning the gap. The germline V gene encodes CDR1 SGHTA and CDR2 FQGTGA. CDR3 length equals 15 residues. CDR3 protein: CASSPTVSATDTQYF. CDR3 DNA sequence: TGTGCCAGCAGCCCCACTGTCTCTGCCACAGATACGCAGTATTTT.

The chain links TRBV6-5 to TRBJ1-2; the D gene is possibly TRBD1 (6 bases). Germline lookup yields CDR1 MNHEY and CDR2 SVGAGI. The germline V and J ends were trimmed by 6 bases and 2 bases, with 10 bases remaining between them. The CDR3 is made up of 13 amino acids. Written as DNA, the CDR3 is TGTGCCAGCAGCGCGACAGGAAACTATGGCTACACCTTC. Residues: CASSATGNYGYTF.

The CDR3 DNA sequence: TGTGCCAGCAGAGCCGACACCGCAACTAATGAAAAACTGTTTTTT. Its protein product is CASRADTATNEKLFF. The chain uses TRBV6-5 and TRBJ1-4; no definite D call. The germline V gene encodes CDR1 MNHEY and CDR2 SVGAGI. CDR3 size: 15 residues. V lost 6 bases to trimming and J lost 0 bases, with 11 bases between them.

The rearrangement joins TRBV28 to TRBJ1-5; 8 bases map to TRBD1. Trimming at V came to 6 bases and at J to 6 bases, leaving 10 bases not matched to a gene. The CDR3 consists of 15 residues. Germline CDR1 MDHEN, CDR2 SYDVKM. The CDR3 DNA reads TGTGCCAGCAGCCAGGGCGGACAGGGCGGTCAGCCCCAGCATTTT. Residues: CASSQGGQGGQPQHF.

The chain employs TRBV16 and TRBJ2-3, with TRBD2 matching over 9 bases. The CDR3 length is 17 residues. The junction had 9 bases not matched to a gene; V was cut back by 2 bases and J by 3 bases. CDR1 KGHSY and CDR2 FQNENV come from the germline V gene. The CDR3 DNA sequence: TGTGCCAGCAGCCAACAGGATAGCGGGAGAAGGACAGATACGCAGTATTTT. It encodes CASSQQDSGRRTDTQYF.

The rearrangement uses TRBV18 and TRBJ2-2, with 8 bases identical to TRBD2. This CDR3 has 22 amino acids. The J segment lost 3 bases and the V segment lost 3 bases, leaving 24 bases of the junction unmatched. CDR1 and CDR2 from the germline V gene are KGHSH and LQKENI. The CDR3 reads CASSPDLRVHVLAGGHTGELFF. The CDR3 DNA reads TGTGCCAGCTCACCCGACCTGCGGGTCCACGTGTTGGCGGGAGGTCACACCGGGGAGCTGTTTTTT.

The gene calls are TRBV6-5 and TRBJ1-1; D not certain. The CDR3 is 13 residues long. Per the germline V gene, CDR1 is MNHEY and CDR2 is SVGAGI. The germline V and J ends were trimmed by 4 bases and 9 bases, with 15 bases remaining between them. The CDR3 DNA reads TGTGCCAGCAGTTTAAAATCCGGGATGAAAGCTTTCTTT. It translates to CASSLKSGMKAFF.

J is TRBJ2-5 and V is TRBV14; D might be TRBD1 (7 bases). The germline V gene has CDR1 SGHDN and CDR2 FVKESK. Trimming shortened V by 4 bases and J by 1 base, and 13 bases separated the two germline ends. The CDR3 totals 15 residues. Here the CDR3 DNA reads TGTGCCAGCAGCCCAGGGGGGACAGCCCAAGAGACCCAGTACTTC. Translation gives CASSPGGTAQETQYF.

The DNA for the CDR3 is TGTGCCAGCAGCCCCGGACTAGCGGGAGGGTGGAGCACAGATACGCAGTATTTT. Translation gives CASSPGLAGGWSTDTQYF. This rearrangement joins TRBV14 to TRBJ2-3; 15 nucleotides match TRBD2. The germline gives CDR1 SGHDN, CDR2 FVKESK. The CDR3 length is 18 residues. The junction had 5 bases not matched to a gene; V was cut back by 4 bases and J by 0 bases.

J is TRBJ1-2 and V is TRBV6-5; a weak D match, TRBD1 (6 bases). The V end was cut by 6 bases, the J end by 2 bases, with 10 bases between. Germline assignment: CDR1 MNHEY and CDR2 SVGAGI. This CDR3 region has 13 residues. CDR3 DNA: TGTGCCAGCAGCCCAGGGGTAAACTATGGCTACACCTTC. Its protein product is CASSPGVNYGYTF.